These 25 T cell receptor beta chains were all obtained from the same sample, sequenced in a study of cytotoxic CD8 clonotypes in ibrutinib-treated CLL. The method was immunoSEQ multiplex PCR; TCRdb's version includes in-frame clones alone and lacks a portion of them. The sample gives some 200,000 clones, roughly 73% of which show up once; roughly an eighth is in the top ten. The starting material was PBMCs, obtained after 12 months of ibrutinib treatment. These receptor sequences come from a human donor with chronic lymphocytic leukemia.

In this sample, this clone turned up once. V and J are TRBV7-9 and TRBJ2-3, with D tentatively TRBD2 (6 bases). V shed 5 bases and J shed 7 bases, with 10 bases lying between them. The CDR3 sequence is 12 residues long. Germline V CDR1 and CDR2: SEHNR, FQNEAQ (reference sequence). In DNA form, the CDR3 reads TGTGCCAGCAGCCGTACTAGCAATACGCAGTATTTT. This gives the protein CASSRTSNTQYF.

V gene TRBV23-1 combines with J gene TRBJ2-2; TRBD1 aligns across 7 bases. TRBV23-1 is treated as an ORF (open reading frame) with a function not yet certain. The CDR3 runs to 23 residues. The V and J ends lost 4 bases and 9 bases, in that order; junction bases with no gene match: 35. CDR3: CASSLDVRASQGTLTGPPWELFF. The CDR3 nucleotides read TGCGCCAGCAGTCTAGATGTTAGGGCGTCGCAAGGGACCCTGACAGGGCCCCCGTGGGAGCTGTTTTTT.

The V call is TRBV5-1, the J call TRBJ1-1, with a weak D call TRBD1 (6 bases). The CDR3 is made up of 15 amino acids. The germline gives CDR1 SGHRS, CDR2 YFSETQ. The V and J ends lost 7 bases and 2 bases respectively, with 18 bases between them. The chain's CDR3 is CASASPGTRNTEAFF. As DNA, the CDR3 is TGCGCCAGCGCATCTCCCGGGACACGAAACACTGAAGCTTTCTTT.

The V gene is TRBV19, the J gene TRBJ1-1; D is perhaps TRBD1 (5 bases). V was shortened by 4 bases and J by 5 bases, with 20 bases between the two germline ends. Germline assignment: CDR1 LNHDA and CDR2 SQIVND (reference sequence). This CDR3 has 16 residues. The CDR3 nucleotides read TGTGCCAGTAGTAAGGCCCTTGACACCTGGGGGACTGAAGCTTTCTTT. As protein: CASSKALDTWGTEAFF.

The rearrangement uses TRBV19 and TRBJ2-1; 8 bases align to TRBD2. Trimming took 6 bases from V and 8 from J; bases not matched to a gene: 12. Germline-derived CDR1 and CDR2 are LNHDA and SQIVND (reference sequence). The CDR3 is made up of 15 amino acids. The CDR3 DNA is TGTGCCAGTAGCCCCCCCGGGACTAGGGCCCATGAGCAGTTCTTC. Translation gives CASSPPGTRAHEQFF.

This chain uses TRBV5-1 with TRBJ2-7; 7 bases are a match to TRBD1. Germline values: CDR1 SGHRS, CDR2 YFSETQ. The CDR3 extends over 16 amino acids. J lost 0 bases, V lost 1 base, and 7 bases had no gene match. This chain's CDR3 is CASSLWTGGPSYEQYF. The CDR3 DNA follows: TGCGCCAGCAGCTTGTGGACAGGTGGCCCCTCCTACGAGCAGTACTTC.

This chain links TRBV6-5 with TRBJ2-5; the D is unclear. V was cut by 2 bases and J by 2 bases, with 12 bases left in between. This CDR3 spans 15 amino acids. CDR1 and CDR2 (germline): MNHEY, SVGAGI. CDR3 region: CASSYNLTRQETQYF. The CDR3 DNA sequence: TGTGCCAGCAGTTACAACCTGACTCGACAAGAGACCCAGTACTTC.

Only a few counts were recorded for this clone. This chain uses TRBV9 with TRBJ1-1, with TRBD1 matching 9 bases. The ends lost 3 bases at V and 7 bases at J; junction bases unmatched: 10. The CDR3 has 15 amino acids. Germline V CDR1 and CDR2: SGDLS, YYNGEE. The CDR3 protein is CASSARSSTGGEAFF. CDR3 coding DNA: TGTGCCAGCAGCGCCCGAAGCTCGACAGGGGGTGAAGCTTTCTTT.

The gene calls are TRBV5-5 and TRBJ2-7, with TRBD1 identical over 8 bases. CDR3 length: 15 amino acids. V lost 2 bases to trimming and J lost 0 bases; unmatched junction nucleotides: 4. The germline gives CDR1 SGHKS, CDR2 YYEKEE (reference sequence). CDR3 DNA sequence: TGTGCCAGCAGCTTACAGGGGGACAGCTCCTACGAGCAGTACTTC. It codes for CASSLQGDSSYEQYF.

This clone appeared a few times. The V and J genes are TRBV25-1 and TRBJ2-5, with D possibly being TRBD2 (5 bases). This CDR3 contains 12 residues. Germline V gene data show CDR1 as MGHDK and CDR2 as SYGVNS. Trimming stripped 7 bases from V and 4 bases from J, with 10 bases between. The CDR3 region is CASKLVGETQYF. In nucleotides, the CDR3 is TGTGCCAGCAAACTAGTAGGAGAGACCCAGTACTTC.

This chain uses TRBV5-1 with TRBJ2-3, with 9 bases fitting TRBD2. In germline, CDR1 is SGHRS, CDR2 YFSETQ. This CDR3 is 12 amino acids long. After removal of 3 bases from V and 8 bases from J, the junction contained 1 base not matched to a gene. Here the CDR3 reads CASSSSGATQYF. CDR3 DNA sequence: TGCGCCAGCAGCTCTAGCGGGGCTACGCAGTATTTT.

This chain uses TRBV6-1 with TRBJ2-2, with D tentatively TRBD2 (5 bases). The CDR3 contains 14 residues. Germline V CDR1 and CDR2: MNHNS, SASEGT. Trimming took off 0 bases at V and 8 bases at J, with 10 bases between the two ends. The CDR3 sequence is CASSEAYRGGELFF. The CDR3 nucleotides are TGTGCCAGCAGTGAAGCGTACCGAGGGGGGGAGCTGTTTTTT.

The chain carries TRBV10-3 and TRBJ1-2; 11 bases line up with TRBD1. With 8 bases clipped from V and 6 bases from J, the junction kept 11 bases outside the gene matches. CDR1 ENHRY and CDR2 SYGVKD come from the germline V gene. This CDR3 is 15 amino acids long. DNA of the CDR3: TGTGCCATCGAAGAAGGACAGGGGGCTCGGGATGGCTACACCTTC. This gives the protein CAIEEGQGARDGYTF.

This clone was counted between two and nine times. The chain employs TRBV4-2 and TRBJ2-5; 8 nucleotides match TRBD2. The CDR3 is 11 amino acids. Germline trimming cut 5 bases from V and 14 bases from J; bases unmatched to any gene: 7. The germline V gene encodes CDR1 LGHNA and CDR2 YNFKEQ. This chain's CDR3 is CASSAGTSKYF. As DNA, the CDR3 is TGTGCCAGCAGCGCCGGGACTAGTAAATACTTC.

As regards this clone: A clone one base away is much larger, so this may be a read error. This rearrangement joins TRBV13 to TRBJ2-2; no firm D call. The CDR3 spans 13 residues. Germline V CDR1 and CDR2: PRHDT, FYEKMQ (reference sequence). The V end was cut by 6 bases, the J end by 3 bases, with 8 bases between. In DNA, the CDR3 is TGTGCCAGCAGTGATAGGGACACCGGGGAGCTGTTTTTT. Encoded protein: CASSDRDTGELFF.

This chain connects TRBV27 to TRBJ2-1; D gene ambiguous. The CDR3 totals 12 residues. CDR1 is MNHEY, CDR2 SMNVEV, per germline (reference sequence). V was trimmed by 6 bases and J by 6 bases, leaving 9 bases between them. CDR3 bases: TGTGCCAGCAGACAGTTCCTCAATGAGCAGTTCTTC. Translated: CASRQFLNEQFF.

The chain carries TRBV4-1 and TRBJ2-7, with 8 bases aligning to TRBD2. Looked up from germline, CDR1 is MGHRA and CDR2 is YSYEKL. The CDR3 totals 16 residues. Germline trimming cut 4 bases from V and 3 bases from J; bases unmatched to any gene: 11. This CDR3 is CASSLRGSGAGYEQYF. The CDR3 DNA follows: TGCGCCAGCAGCCTACGAGGTAGCGGGGCTGGCTACGAGCAGTACTTC.

This chain joins TRBV13 and TRBJ2-1; 14 bases are shared with TRBD2. V was pared by 5 bases and J by 4 bases, with 10 bases of the junction left unmatched. This CDR3 is built from 18 residues. Germline V gene sequence: CDR1 PRHDT, CDR2 FYEKMQ (reference sequence). The CDR3 protein is CASSPFGTSGSGYNEQFF. The DNA of the CDR3 is TGTGCCAGCAGCCCATTCGGGACTAGCGGGAGCGGGTACAATGAGCAGTTCTTC.

V gene TRBV6-5 combines with J gene TRBJ1-2; TRBD1 might be the D (6 bases). Germline CDR1 reads MNHEY; CDR2 reads SVGAGI. The CDR3 runs to 16 residues. Trimming left V 3 bases short and J 1 base short, with 15 bases between. CDR3 sequence (DNA): TGTGCCAGCAGTTATTCTTCTGGCAGGGGTAACTATGGCTACACCTTC. This sequence encodes CASSYSSGRGNYGYTF.

The gene calls are TRBV11-2 and TRBJ1-1; D possibly corresponds to TRBD1 (6 bases). The V gene's germline CDR1 is SGHAT and CDR2 FQNNGV. The CDR3 sequence is 13 residues long. V gave up 0 bases and J gave up 5 bases, with 7 bases separating them. The CDR3 bases are TGTGCCAGCAGCTTAGAGGGGGCGACTGAAGCTTTCTTT. Amino acid sequence: CASSLEGATEAFF.

Only a few counts were recorded for this clone. DNA of the CDR3: TGTGCCAGCAGCCCCAGGACAGGGTATGGCTACACCTTC. This codes for CASSPRTGYGYTF. The J gene is TRBJ1-2, the V gene TRBV7-8, with 8 bases identical to TRBD1. The CDR3 totals 13 residues. CDR1 is SGHVS and CDR2 is FQNEAQ in the germline V gene. V lost 5 bases to trimming and J lost 5 bases; unmatched junction nucleotides: 4.

This clone was recorded only once. The rearrangement joins TRBV5-1 to TRBJ2-3; D unclear. This CDR3 comprises 11 residues. V lost 8 bases, J lost 1 base, and 5 bases lay in between. Germline CDR1 SGHRS, CDR2 YFSETQ. CDR3 nucleotide sequence: TGCGCCAGTGGGGGCACAGATACGCAGTATTTT. Translation gives CASGGTDTQYF.

On this clone: Compared with germline, one end of the junction differs, possibly owing to a read error. The chain recombines TRBV7-3 with TRBJ2-7; possible D gene TRBD2, 6 bases. The CDR3 has 15 residues. CDR1 is SGHTA and CDR2 is FQGTGA in the germline V gene. The CDR3: CASSLTGGIGYEQYF. Written as DNA, the CDR3 is TGTGCCAGCAGCCTAACCGGAGGGATCGGCTACGAGCAGTACTTC.

In DNA form, the CDR3 reads TGTGCCAGCAGCCCACGAGCGGGGGCCTCCAATGAGCAGTTCTTC. Protein: CASSPRAGASNEQFF. V usage is TRBV7-3 and J usage is TRBJ2-1, with 8 positions matching TRBD2. The V gene's germline CDR1 is SGHTA and CDR2 FQGTGA. This CDR3 has 15 amino acids. V was pared by 5 bases and J by 6 bases, with 9 bases of the junction left unmatched.

This clone was seen more than once but under ten times. J is TRBJ1-1 and V is TRBV5-4; D remains ambiguous. The germline V gene encodes CDR1 SGHNT and CDR2 YYREEE (reference sequence). V lost 0 bases, J lost 0 bases, and 6 bases lay in between. The CDR3 contains 14 residues. The CDR3 DNA reads as TGTGCCAGCAGCTTGGCGGGGATGAACACTGAAGCTTTCTTT. The encoded protein is CASSLAGMNTEAFF. Combining the CDR3 with reference TRBV5-4 and TRBJ1-1 gives the whole variable domain ETGVTQSPTHLIKTRGQQVTLRCSSQSGHNTVSWYQQALGQGPQFIFQYYREEENGRGNFPPRFSGLQFPNYSSELNVNALELDDSALYLCASSLAGMNTEAFFGQGTRLTVV.